The source of this T cell receptor beta chain is a study of blood T cells in healthy people across ages. The draw of peripheral blood yielded approximately 10 milliliters from each donor. The second PCR ran roughly 6 to 12 cycles with a sample-barcoded 5' primer and J-beta primers. Each of the cDNA molecules was tagged by a template-switch adaptor with 12 random nucleotides. TCRdb reprocessed the 5' RACE reads with MiXCR, giving one entry per CDR3 protein. The repertoire holds more than 450,000 distinct CDR3 sequences, 25% to 35% seen once, with over 3.5% in the top ten. CDR3 length: 14 residues. Trimming removed 7 bases at V and 2 bases at J, with 13 bases between. These data are also associated with another study on T cells of mothers and their children. Per that paper: The second PCR used the M1S primer, and this primer added sample barcodes and 2-4 random nucleotides.

This receptor was taken from a boy aged 2-9 years in good health. Sequencing was done on a sample of blood. The rearrangement links TRBV12-3 or TRBV12-4 to TRBJ2-3; D is possibly TRBD1 or TRBD2 (5 bases each). The CDR3 DNA reads as TGTGCCAGCACGGTTCGGGGCCCCACAGATACGCAGTATTTT. It yields the protein CASTVRGPTDTQYF.